This T cell receptor beta chain is from a study of blood T cell repertoires in COVID-19. Background on the study: The United States, Italy and Spain provided the acute and convalescent COVID-19 samples. In each case, the material was cDNA or gDNA derived from T cells, B-cell-depleted T cells, or PBMCs.

A single count supports this clone. The CDR3 consists of 14 residues. Trimming stripped 7 bases from V and 7 bases from J, with 16 bases between. Germline CDR1 MNHEY, CDR2 SVGAGI. Per the original methods: Amplification from reference gene primers served as the basis for estimated nucleated cell counts. The repertoire was sequenced with immunoSEQ multiplex PCR; TCRdb's copy has only in-frame clones and lacks some. The D gene and trimming were derived from the DNA, and the V and J assignments and clone size from that table. The table shows about 670,000 clones, with 70% to 90% occurring only once. This chain links TRBV6-5 with TRBJ1-4; no clear D. Sequencing was performed on peripheral blood. The receptor was derived from a woman aged 18-29 years with acute or convalescent COVID-19. The DNA of the CDR3 is TGTGCCAGCACGGTAACCCTGAGCCTTGAAAAACTGTTTTTT. Translating it yields CASTVTLSLEKLFF.